This entry describes one TCR beta chain. Here immunoSEQ multiplex PCR was the method, and the copy in TCRdb shows in-frame clones only, minus some. Of around 95,000 clones in the sample, 90% were seen once. This entry belongs to a study of blood T cell repertoires in COVID-19. Trimming at V came to 0 bases and at J to 5 bases, leaving 7 bases not matched to a gene. In germline, CDR1 is MGHDK, CDR2 SYGVNS. This CDR3 region has 17 residues. The sequenced sample consisted of peripheral blood. This chain uses TRBV25-1 with TRBJ2-2; the match to TRBD1 covers 9 bases. The TCR was taken from a man aged 50 to 60 with acute or convalescent COVID-19. CDR3: CASSEYLTGGDTGELFF. For the CDR3, the DNA is TGTGCCAGCAGTGAATATCTGACAGGGGGTGATACCGGGGAGCTGTTTTTT. The variable domain in full, completed from reference TRBV25-1 and TRBJ2-2, reads EADIYQTPRYLVIGTGKKITLECSQTMGHDKMYWYQQDPGMELHLIHYSYGVNSTEKGDLSSESTVSRIRTEHFPLTLESARPSHTSQYLCASSEYLTGGDTGELFFGEGSRLTVL.